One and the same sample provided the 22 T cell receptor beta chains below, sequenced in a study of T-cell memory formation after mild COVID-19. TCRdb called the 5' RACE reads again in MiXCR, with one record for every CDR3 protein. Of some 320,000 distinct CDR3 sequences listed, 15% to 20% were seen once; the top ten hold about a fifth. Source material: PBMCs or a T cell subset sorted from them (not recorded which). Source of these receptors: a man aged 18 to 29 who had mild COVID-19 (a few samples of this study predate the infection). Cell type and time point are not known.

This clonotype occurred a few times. DNA for the CDR3: TGTGCCAGCAGCTTAACGGGGGATCGGAACACTGAAGCTTTCTTT. Residues: CASSLTGDRNTEAFF. This chain connects TRBV7-3 to TRBJ1-1, with a possible D match to TRBD1 (5 bases). The CDR3 consists of 15 residues. V lost 0 bases and J 1 base, leaving 9 bases between the germline ends. Germline V gene lookup returns CDR1 SGHTA and CDR2 FQGTGA.

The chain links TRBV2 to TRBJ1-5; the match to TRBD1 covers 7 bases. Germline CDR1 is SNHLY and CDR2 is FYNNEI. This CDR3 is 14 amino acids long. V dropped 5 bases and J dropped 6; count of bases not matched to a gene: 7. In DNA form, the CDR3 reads TGTGCCAGCAGTAGACCCTCAGGGGGTCAGCCCCAGCATTTT. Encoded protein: CASSRPSGGQPQHF.

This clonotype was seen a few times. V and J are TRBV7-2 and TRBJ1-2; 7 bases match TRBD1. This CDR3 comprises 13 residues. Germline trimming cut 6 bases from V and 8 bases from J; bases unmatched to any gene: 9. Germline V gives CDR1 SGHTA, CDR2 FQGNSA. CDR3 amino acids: CASSYDRARGYTF. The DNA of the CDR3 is TGTGCCAGCAGTTACGACAGGGCTCGCGGCTACACCTTC. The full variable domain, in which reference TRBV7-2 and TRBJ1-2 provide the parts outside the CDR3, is GAGVSQSPSNKVTEKGKDVELRCDPISGHTALYWYRQSLGQGLEFLIYFQGNSAPDKSGLPSDRFSAERTGGSVSTLTIQRTQQEDSAVYLCASSYDRARGYTFGSGTRLTVV.

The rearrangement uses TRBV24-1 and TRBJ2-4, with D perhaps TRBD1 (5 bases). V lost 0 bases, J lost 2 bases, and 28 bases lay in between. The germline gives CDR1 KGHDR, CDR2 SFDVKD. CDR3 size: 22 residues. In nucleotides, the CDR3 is TGTGCCACCAGTGATTTGCCCAGAAAGTCCAGGGTTGTTTGGTATACCAAAAACATTCAGTACTTC. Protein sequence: CATSDLPRKSRVVWYTKNIQYF.

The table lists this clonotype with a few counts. CDR3 bases: TGTGCCAGCTCACCGAGTTTGCCTTGGACAGATCGTAGCAATGAGCAGTTCTTC. Translation gives CASSPSLPWTDRSNEQFF. This chain uses TRBV18 with TRBJ2-1; TRBD1 might be the D (6 bases). V gave up 3 bases and J gave up 6 bases, with 24 bases separating them. The CDR3 has 18 amino acids. Per germline, CDR1 KGHSH and CDR2 LQKENI.

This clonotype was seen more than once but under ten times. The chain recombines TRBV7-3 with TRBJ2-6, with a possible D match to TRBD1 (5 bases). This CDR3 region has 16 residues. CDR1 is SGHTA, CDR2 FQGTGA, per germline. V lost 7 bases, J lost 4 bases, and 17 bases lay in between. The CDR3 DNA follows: TGTGCCAGCACCAACTTAAGGGGTAACGGGGCCAACGTCCTGACTTTC. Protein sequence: CASTNLRGNGANVLTF.

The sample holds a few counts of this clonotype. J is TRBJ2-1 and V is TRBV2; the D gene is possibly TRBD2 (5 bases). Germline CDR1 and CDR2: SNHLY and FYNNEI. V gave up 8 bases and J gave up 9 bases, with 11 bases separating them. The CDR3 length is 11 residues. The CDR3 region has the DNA TGTGCCAGCCGGGTCCGGGGTGAGCAGTTCTTC. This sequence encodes CASRVRGEQFF. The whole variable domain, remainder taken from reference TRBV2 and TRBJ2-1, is EPEVTQTPSHQVTQMGQEVILRCVPISNHLYFYWYRQILGQKVEFLVSFYNNEISEKSEIFDDQFSVERPDGSNFTLKIRSTKLEDSAMYFCASRVRGEQFFGPGTRLTVL.

The CDR3 DNA follows: TGTGCCAGCACTGCCGGGACAGGGCTCTATGGCTACACCTTC. It is translated as CASTAGTGLYGYTF. This chain joins TRBV6-2 or TRBV6-3 and TRBJ1-2; 9 bases fit TRBD1. Germline values: CDR1 MNHEY, CDR2 SVGEGT. The junction had 7 bases not matched to a gene; V was cut back by 7 bases and J by 4 bases. The CDR3 consists of 14 residues.

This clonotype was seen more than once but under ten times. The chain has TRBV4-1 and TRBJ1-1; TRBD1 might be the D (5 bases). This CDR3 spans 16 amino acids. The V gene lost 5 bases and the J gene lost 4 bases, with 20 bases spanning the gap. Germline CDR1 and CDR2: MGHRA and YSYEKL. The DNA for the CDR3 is TGCGCCAGCAGCGAAATCGGACACGGCGATTTCACTGAAGCTTTCTTT. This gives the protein CASSEIGHGDFTEAFF.

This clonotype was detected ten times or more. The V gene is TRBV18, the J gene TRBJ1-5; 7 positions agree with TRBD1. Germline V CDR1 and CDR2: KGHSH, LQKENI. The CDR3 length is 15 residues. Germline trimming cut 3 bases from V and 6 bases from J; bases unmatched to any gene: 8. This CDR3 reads CASSPGTAGGQPQHF. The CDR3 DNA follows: TGTGCCAGCTCACCCGGGACAGCTGGGGGTCAGCCCCAGCATTTT.

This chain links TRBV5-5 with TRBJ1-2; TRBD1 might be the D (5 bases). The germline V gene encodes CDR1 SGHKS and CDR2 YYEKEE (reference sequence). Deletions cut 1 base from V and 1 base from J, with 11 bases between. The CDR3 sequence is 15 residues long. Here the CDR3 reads CASSLPPTVNYGYTF. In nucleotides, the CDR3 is TGTGCCAGCAGCTTGCCCCCGACAGTTAACTATGGCTACACCTTC. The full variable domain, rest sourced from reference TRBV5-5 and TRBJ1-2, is DAGVTQSPTHLIKTRGQQVTLRCSPISGHKSVSWYQQVLGQGPQFIFQYYEKEERGRGNFPDRFSARQFPNYSSELNVNALLLGDSALYLCASSLPPTVNYGYTFGSGTRLTVV.

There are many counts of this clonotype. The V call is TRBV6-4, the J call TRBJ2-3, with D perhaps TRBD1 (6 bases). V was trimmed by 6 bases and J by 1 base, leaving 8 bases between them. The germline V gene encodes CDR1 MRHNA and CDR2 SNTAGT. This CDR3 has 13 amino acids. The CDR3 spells CASSNRGTDTQYF. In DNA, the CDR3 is TGTGCCAGCAGCAACAGGGGCACAGATACGCAGTATTTT.

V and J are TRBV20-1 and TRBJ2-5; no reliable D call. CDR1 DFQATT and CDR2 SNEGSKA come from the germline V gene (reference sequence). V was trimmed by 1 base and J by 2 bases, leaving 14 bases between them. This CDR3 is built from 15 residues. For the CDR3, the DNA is TGCAGTGCTAGAGTCTTAACAGAAGAACAAGAGACCCAGTACTTC. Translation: CSARVLTEEQETQYF.

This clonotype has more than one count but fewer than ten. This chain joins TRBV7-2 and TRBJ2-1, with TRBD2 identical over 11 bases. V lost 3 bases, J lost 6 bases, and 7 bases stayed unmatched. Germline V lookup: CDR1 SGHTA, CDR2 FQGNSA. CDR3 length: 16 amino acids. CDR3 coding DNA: TGTGCCAGCAGCTTCATAGCGGGGGGGCATTTCAATGAGCAGTTCTTC. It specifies CASSFIAGGHFNEQFF. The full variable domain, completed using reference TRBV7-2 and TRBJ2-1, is GAGVSQSPSNKVTEKGKDVELRCDPISGHTALYWYRQSLGQGLEFLIYFQGNSAPDKSGLPSDRFSAERTGGSVSTLTIQRTQQEDSAVYLCASSFIAGGHFNEQFFGPGTRLTVL.

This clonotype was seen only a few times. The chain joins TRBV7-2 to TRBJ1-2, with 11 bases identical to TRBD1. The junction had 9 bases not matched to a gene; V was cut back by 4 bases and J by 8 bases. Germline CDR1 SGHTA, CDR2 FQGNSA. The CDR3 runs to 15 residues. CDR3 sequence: CASSYGQGAPGGYTF. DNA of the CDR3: TGTGCCAGCAGCTACGGACAGGGGGCGCCGGGAGGCTACACCTTC.

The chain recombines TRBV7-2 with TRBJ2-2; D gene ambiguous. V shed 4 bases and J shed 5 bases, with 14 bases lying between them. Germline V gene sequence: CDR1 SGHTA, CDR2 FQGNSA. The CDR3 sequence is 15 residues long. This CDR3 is CASSYRRSSTGELFF. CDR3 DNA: TGTGCCAGCAGCTACCGACGAAGCAGTACCGGGGAGCTGTTTTTT.

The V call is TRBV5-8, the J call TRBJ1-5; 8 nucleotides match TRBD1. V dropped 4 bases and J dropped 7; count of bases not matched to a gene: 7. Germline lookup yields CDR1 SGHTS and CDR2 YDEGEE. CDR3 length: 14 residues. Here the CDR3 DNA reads TGTGCCAGCAGCATCGGACAGGGAGGGCAGCCCCAGCATTTT. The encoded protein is CASSIGQGGQPQHF.

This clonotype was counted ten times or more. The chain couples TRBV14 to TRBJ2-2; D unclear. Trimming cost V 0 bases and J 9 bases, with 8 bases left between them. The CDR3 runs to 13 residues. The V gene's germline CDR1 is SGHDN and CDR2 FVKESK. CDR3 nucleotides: TGTGCCAGCAGCCAAGATCTCGCCCGGGAGCTGTTTTTT. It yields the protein CASSQDLARELFF.

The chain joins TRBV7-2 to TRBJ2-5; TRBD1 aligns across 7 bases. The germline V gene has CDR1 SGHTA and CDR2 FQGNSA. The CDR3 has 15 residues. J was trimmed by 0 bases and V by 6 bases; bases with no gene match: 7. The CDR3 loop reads CASSPNTGDQETQYF. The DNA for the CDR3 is TGTGCCAGCAGTCCTAATACAGGGGACCAAGAGACCCAGTACTTC. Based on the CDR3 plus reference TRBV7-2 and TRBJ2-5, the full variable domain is GAGVSQSPSNKVTEKGKDVELRCDPISGHTALYWYRQSLGQGLEFLIYFQGNSAPDKSGLPSDRFSAERTGGSVSTLTIQRTQQEDSAVYLCASSPNTGDQETQYFGPGTRLLVL.

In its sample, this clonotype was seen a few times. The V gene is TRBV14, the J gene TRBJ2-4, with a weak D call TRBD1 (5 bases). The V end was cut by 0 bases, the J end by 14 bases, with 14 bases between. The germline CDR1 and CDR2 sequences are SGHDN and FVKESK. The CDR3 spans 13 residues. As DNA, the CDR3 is TGTGCCAGCAGCCAAGATTGGCAGGGCAGGAAGTACTTC. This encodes CASSQDWQGRKYF.

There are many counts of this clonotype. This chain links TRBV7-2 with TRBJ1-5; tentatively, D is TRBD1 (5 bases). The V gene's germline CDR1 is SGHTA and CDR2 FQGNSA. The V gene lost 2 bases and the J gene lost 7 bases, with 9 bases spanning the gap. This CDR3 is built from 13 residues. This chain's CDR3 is CASSLRGDQPQHF. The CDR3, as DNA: TGTGCCAGCAGCTTACGGGGGGACCAGCCCCAGCATTTT.

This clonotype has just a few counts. CDR3 amino acids: CASSRDFKGEQYV. The CDR3 DNA reads as TGTGCCAGCAGCCGGGATTTTAAGGGCGAGCAGTACGTC. The V and J genes are TRBV7-2 and TRBJ2-7; D perhaps matches TRBD2 (5 bases). CDR1 is SGHTA, CDR2 FQGNSA, per germline. Between the trimmed V and J ends, which lost 5 bases and 6 bases, there was a span of 14 bases. The CDR3 covers 13 residues.